The sequence of this T cell receptor beta chain was determined in a study of T cell repertoires in cytomegalovirus infection. Details on this clonotype: Antigen unknown.

TCRdb ran MiXCR on the reads and lists one entry per CDR3 protein. The sample consists of 310,000 or so distinct CDR3 sequences, approximately 25% of them appearing once. The CDR3 covers 15 residues. V trimming: 4 bases; J trimming: 7 bases; junction bases outside the gene matches: 7. The chain couples TRBV12-3 or TRBV12-4 to TRBJ1-6; 7 bases agree with TRBD1. The source material was cultured PBMCs, sampled from culture after CMV antigen stimulation. This receptor was identified in a human donor in good health (CMV status not recorded). Some clones in this sample may be carry-over from other donors' samples. Here the CDR3 DNA reads TGTGCCAGCAGTTCCAGGGGGATGTGGAATTCACCCCTCCACTTT. Protein sequence: CASSSRGMWNSPLHF.